The T cell receptor beta chain under discussion was sequenced for a study of beta chain features in type 1 diabetes. Study outcomes and limitations: All four CD4+ subsets from Type 1 diabetes patients carried moderately but significantly shorter TCRB CDR3s. It was not settled here whether HLA type affects TCRB rearrangement. Naive, central memory and Treg TCRB repertoires appeared more alike in patients than in healthy donors.

With respect to this clone: What it binds is unknown.

Since all of the isolated RNA was reverse transcribed, expressed TCRB transcripts were what got sequenced. Method: immunoSEQ multiplex PCR; TCRdb's copy keeps in-frame clones and lacks some. The sample shows hundreds of thousands of clones, 11% to 15% of them seen only once. Germline-derived CDR1 and CDR2 are MNHEY and SVGAGI. CDR3 length equals 13 residues. Trimming left V 7 bases short and J 6 bases short, with 12 bases between. Sample: naive CD4+ T cells from blood. The chain is built from TRBV6-5 and TRBJ2-2, with D uncertain. This clonotype was sampled from a man in his late teens or twenties with type 1 diabetes. This CDR3 reads CASTHSLSGELFF. The CDR3 coding sequence is TGTGCCAGCACTCACTCCCTCTCCGGGGAGCTGTTTTTT.